This note documents a single TCR beta chain sequence. Random hexamers were used to reverse transcribe the RNA input (0.5 to 1 ug). TCRdb fed the immunoSEQ multiplex PCR reads into MiXCR, producing one record per CDR3 protein. In the table there are about 120,000 distinct CDR3 sequences, roughly 94% of which are singletons. The sample comes from a study of CD8 T cells in Susac syndrome. This CDR3 has 17 amino acids. The V gene's germline CDR1 is SGHNT and CDR2 YYREEE (reference sequence). V shed 3 bases and J shed 1 base, with 19 bases lying between them. Sequencing was done on a sample of CD8+ T cells from PBMCs. The TCR sequence derives from a human donor with Susac syndrome. The V gene is TRBV5-4, the J gene TRBJ1-1; D might be TRBD1 (6 bases). The CDR3 coding sequence is TGTGCCAGCAGCTCCCCGACCAGGGGAGTTGAGAACACTGAAGCTTTCTTT. This encodes CASSSPTRGVENTEAFF.